This TCR beta chain was recorded in a study of long-term antiretroviral therapy in people with HIV. Germline values: CDR1 MGHRA, CDR2 YSYEKL. Trimming stripped 3 bases from V and 3 bases from J, with 15 bases between. CDR3 length equals 16 residues. The libraries were made with immunoSEQ v3.0 at survey level. Repertoires were generated with immunoSEQ multiplex PCR, while TCRdb's copy carries only in-frame clones and drops some. The sample records 30,000 to 40,000 clones, roughly 85% being singletons. This TCR was sampled from a man aged 18 to 35 with HIV. Sequenced here: unsorted PBMCs, sampled 0.4 years before starting antiretroviral therapy. The rearrangement links TRBV4-1 to TRBJ2-1; D not resolved. The CDR3, as DNA: TGCGCCAGCAGCCACACTGGCCTAGTAGGCTACAATGAGCAGTTCTTC. This encodes CASSHTGLVGYNEQFF.